A single sample is the source of the 9 T cell receptor beta chains below, sequenced in a study of blood T cell repertoires in COVID-19. Sequenced by immunoSEQ multiplex PCR; TCRdb stores in-frame clones only, minus some. There are 150,000 to 200,000 clones in the sample; around four fifths occur only once, and over 10% lies in the top ten. What was sequenced was PBMCs or T cells enriched from blood (not recorded which). Source of these receptors: an older woman who had recovered from COVID-19.

With respect to this clone: Other DNA sequences of this sample code for an identical CDR3. The chain carries TRBV7-9 and TRBJ1-1, with 8 positions matching TRBD1. Germline CDR1 is SEHNR and CDR2 is FQNEAQ (reference sequence). J lost 3 bases, V lost 2 bases, and 2 bases had no gene match. This CDR3 has 14 residues. CDR3 sequence reads: CASSLQGAYTEAFF. The CDR3 nucleotides read TGTGCCAGCAGCTTACAGGGGGCTTACACTGAAGCTTTCTTT.

The rearrangement uses TRBV6-2 or TRBV6-3 and TRBJ2-1; no clear D gene. Germline CDR1 reads MNHEY; CDR2 reads SVGEGT. The V and J ends lost 0 bases and 0 bases respectively, with 9 bases between them. The CDR3 covers 16 residues. The chain's CDR3 is CASSYSSTGSYNEQFF. In DNA form, the CDR3 reads TGTGCCAGCAGTTACTCGAGCACGGGCTCCTACAATGAGCAGTTCTTC.

The gene calls are TRBV10-1 and TRBJ2-5; 7 nucleotides match TRBD1. CDR3 length equals 15 residues. Trimming removed 2 bases from V and 1 base from J; junction bases left unmatched: 4. Germline assignment: CDR1 WNHNN and CDR2 SYGVQD (reference sequence). In nucleotides, the CDR3 is TGCGCCAGCAGTGAGCCGAGGGGGCCCCAAGAGACCCAGTACTTC. Its translation: CASSEPRGPQETQYF.

The chain employs TRBV28 and TRBJ1-3; D not certain. This CDR3 has 15 amino acids. The V gene's germline CDR1 is MDHEN and CDR2 SYDVKM. V lost 7 bases, J lost 0 bases, and 13 bases lay in between. The CDR3 is CASKQHSDSGNTIYF. The CDR3 DNA follows: TGTGCCAGCAAACAACATAGCGACTCTGGAAACACCATATATTTT.

The gene calls are TRBV6-1 and TRBJ1-4; the match to TRBD1 covers 7 bases. V lost 1 base, J lost 6 bases, and 5 bases stayed unmatched. Germline V gene sequence: CDR1 MNHNS, CDR2 SASEGT. This CDR3 is built from 15 residues. CDR3: CASSEEGQTYEKLFF. The CDR3 nucleotides read TGTGCCAGCAGTGAAGAGGGACAGACTTATGAAAAACTGTTTTTT.

The chain joins TRBV3-1 (or the pseudogene TRBV3-2) to TRBJ2-7, with 8 bases matching TRBD1. This CDR3 contains 15 residues. Germline V gives CDR1 LGHDT, CDR2 YNNKEL (reference sequence). V dropped 2 bases and J dropped 2; count of bases not matched to a gene: 5. CDR3 amino acids: CASSQRGQAPYEQYF. DNA for the CDR3: TGTGCCAGCAGCCAACGGGGACAGGCTCCCTACGAGCAGTACTTC.

V and J are TRBV7-2 and TRBJ2-3; 14 bases match TRBD2. After removal of 5 bases from V and 3 bases from J, the junction contained 10 bases not matched to a gene. Germline values: CDR1 SGHTA, CDR2 FQGNSA. CDR3 length: 18 residues. The DNA for the CDR3 is TGTGCCAGCAGCGAGAGACTAGCGGGGGGGCCCGGTACAGATACGCAGTATTTT. Translated, it gives CASSERLAGGPGTDTQYF.

The chain has TRBV2 and TRBJ2-5; 12 bases map to TRBD1. V lost 7 bases to trimming and J lost 4 bases; unmatched junction nucleotides: 4. Germline V CDR1 and CDR2: SNHLY, FYNNEI. The CDR3 is 14 amino acids. Here the CDR3 reads CASTGQGARETQYF. DNA of the CDR3: TGTGCCAGCACGGGACAGGGGGCACGAGAGACCCAGTACTTC.

This clone was seen once. V and J are TRBV27 and TRBJ2-7; D is unresolved. The CDR3 loop spans 15 amino acids. V was cut by 3 bases and J by 0 bases, with 12 bases left in between. The germline CDR1 and CDR2 sequences are MNHEY and SMNVEV (reference sequence). DNA for the CDR3: TGTGCCAGCAGTTTTTGGGCCTCAAGCTCCTACGAGCAGTACTTC. Translated: CASSFWASSSYEQYF.